This T cell receptor beta chain was captured in a study of T cells in Graves' hyperthyroidism and ophthalmopathy. Germline CDR1 reads DFQATT; CDR2 reads SNEGSKA (reference sequence). V dropped 6 bases and J dropped 2; count of bases not matched to a gene: 6. The CDR3 loop spans 14 amino acids. For the diagnoses, clinical symptoms, serum thyroxine and TRAb, thyroid ultrasound and orbital computed tomography were used. The CDR3 regions of TCR beta were amplified from RNA transcripts. TCR CDR3 underwent first-round RT-PCR with the HTBI primer set. MiXCR was run by TCRdb on the multiplex PCR reads, yielding one entry per CDR3 protein. The table shows a few hundred thousand distinct CDR3 sequences, with 40% to 50% occurring only once. Study observations and caveats: Blood also held most thyroid clonotypes expanded beyond 0.001.

Regarding this clonotype: Its antigen remains unidentified.

The sequence derives from an adult woman with Graves' disease, either hyperthyroidism or ophthalmopathy (not recorded which). The sequenced material came from peripheral blood or thyroid tissue (not recorded which). The chain employs TRBV20-1 and TRBJ2-7; 11 nucleotides match TRBD2. The CDR3 DNA reads TGCAGTGCAAAGGGACTAGCGGATACCTACGAGCAGTACTTC. Protein sequence: CSAKGLADTYEQYF.